These 24 T cell receptor beta chains were sequenced from one sample in a study of T cell repertoires in cytomegalovirus infection (dated by TCRdb to between 2019 and 2020). The antigens for these receptors are not known. The sample was run on an Illumina HiSeq 1500. The raw public data were reprocessed by TCRdb itself: fastp quality trimming at Q25, MiXCR clonotype calling, in-frame beta chains only. Each CDR3 protein appears once, grouped with its most common genes and DNA. For this sample there are 700,000 to 850,000 distinct CDR3 sequences; 30% to 35% appear just once. 9.5% to 15% of the sample rests with the top ten. Explained via the paper, the treatment or condition label denotes: in vitro stimulation with specific CMV peptide epitopes to enrich CMV-specific T cells. The sample consisted of cultured CD8+ T cells from PBMCs, taken from culture after CMV antigen stimulation. The origin of the receptors is a human donor in good health (CMV status not recorded). Some clones in this sample may be carry-over from other donors' samples.

J is TRBJ2-5 and V is TRBV2, with 8 nucleotides matching TRBD1. Trimming took 10 bases from V and 3 from J; bases not matched to a gene: 4. The CDR3 is 12 residues long. CDR1 and CDR2 from the germline V gene are SNHLY and FYNNEI. CDR3 region: CATRDRKETQYF. CDR3 bases: TGTGCCACTCGGGACAGGAAAGAGACCCAGTACTTC. The full variable domain, with the rest looked up from reference TRBV2 and TRBJ2-5, is EPEVTQTPSHQVTQMGQEVILRCVPISNHLYFYWYRQILGQKVEFLVSFYNNEISEKSEIFDDQFSVERPDGSNFTLKIRSTKLEDSAMYFCATRDRKETQYFGPGTRLLVL.

This clonotype was seen a few times. CDR3: CASAVTQGKGTDTQYF. CDR3 in DNA: TGTGCTAGTGCCGTGACACAGGGAAAAGGCACAGATACGCAGTATTTT. This sequence joins TRBV12-5 and TRBJ2-3; TRBD1 might be the D (6 bases). Trimming took 7 bases from V and 1 from J, leaving 18 bases between them. The CDR3 is made up of 16 amino acids. Germline assignment: CDR1 LGHNT and CDR2 FRNRAP.

This clonotype has at least ten counts. The chain combines TRBV19 with TRBJ1-2; TRBD1 is a possible D gene (6 bases). With 3 bases removed from V and 0 bases from J, the gap between germline ends came to 11 bases. From germline, CDR1 is LNHDA and CDR2 SQIVND (reference sequence). The CDR3 has 15 residues. CDR3 residues: CASSMGAASNYGYTF. CDR3 sequence (DNA): TGTGCCAGTAGTATGGGGGCAGCCTCTAACTATGGCTACACCTTC.

V is TRBV20-1 and J is TRBJ2-3; the match to TRBD2 covers 9 bases. Unmatched junction bases numbered 2, after V lost 3 bases and J lost 1 base. This CDR3 is 14 amino acids long. Germline CDR1 and CDR2: DFQATT and SNEGSKA (reference sequence). In DNA form, the CDR3 reads TGCAGTGCTAGTCCTAGCGGGGGCACAGATACGCAGTATTTT. It is translated as CSASPSGGTDTQYF.

This clonotype appeared a few times. This chain joins TRBV7-9 and TRBJ1-4; TRBD1 might be the D (5 bases). Trimming took off 2 bases at V and 6 bases at J, with 19 bases between the two ends. The CDR3 extends over 17 amino acids. Per germline, CDR1 SEHNR and CDR2 FQNEAQ (reference sequence). As DNA, the CDR3 is TGTGCCAGCAGCTTAACCGGCTCGGGGGAAGTTGATGAAAAACTGTTTTTT. Protein sequence: CASSLTGSGEVDEKLFF.

This clonotype was seen at least ten times. The chain combines TRBV7-2 with TRBJ2-1; 7 bases fit TRBD1. Trimming at V came to 2 bases and at J to 3 bases, leaving 7 bases not matched to a gene. The CDR3 contains 16 residues. Germline V gene sequence: CDR1 SGHTA, CDR2 FQGNSA. In nucleotides, the CDR3 is TGTGCCAGCAGCTTAAAGGGGGCTTCTCTCTACAATGAGCAGTTCTTC. Amino acid sequence: CASSLKGASLYNEQFF.

The chain employs TRBV5-5 and TRBJ2-3; 8 positions match TRBD2. CDR3 length: 16 residues. In germline, CDR1 is SGHKS, CDR2 YYEKEE (reference sequence). V was clipped by 0 bases and J by 3 bases; unmatched bases: 6. In DNA, the CDR3 is TGTGCCAGCAGCTTGGGTAGCGGGGCCGTAACAGATACGCAGTATTTT. It codes for CASSLGSGAVTDTQYF. Complete variable domain (other parts from reference TRBV5-5 and TRBJ2-3): DAGVTQSPTHLIKTRGQQVTLRCSPISGHKSVSWYQQVLGQGPQFIFQYYEKEERGRGNFPDRFSARQFPNYSSELNVNALLLGDSALYLCASSLGSGAVTDTQYFGPGTRLTVL.

The sample holds a few counts of this clonotype. The rearrangement uses TRBV6-1 and TRBJ2-3; D may be TRBD1 or TRBD2 (5 bases each). The CDR3 runs to 13 residues. V was pared by 7 bases and J by 8 bases, with 16 bases between. The germline V gene has CDR1 MNHNS and CDR2 SASEGT. CDR3 bases: TGTGCCAGCAAGATCCCGGGGCCAGGTACGCAGTATTTT. Protein: CASKIPGPGTQYF.

This clonotype was observed a few times. The rearrangement uses TRBV7-8 and TRBJ1-5, with D possibly being TRBD1 (6 bases). Trimming left V 2 bases short and J 7 bases short, with 15 bases between. This CDR3 has 15 amino acids. Germline-derived CDR1 and CDR2 are SGHVS and FQNEAQ. This CDR3 is CASSLSAGAQQPQHF. CDR3 nucleotides: TGTGCCAGCAGCTTATCAGCAGGGGCCCAGCAGCCCCAGCATTTT.

Regarding this clonotype: It may be a read error: a sequence one base away is much more abundant. CDR3 coding DNA: TGTGCCAGCAACTTAGGGGGGACAGGTCTGGAGCTGTTTTTT. This codes for CASNLGGTGLELFF. The chain carries TRBV7-6 and TRBJ2-2, with TRBD1 matching over 8 bases. The CDR3 consists of 14 residues. Per germline, CDR1 SGHVS and CDR2 FNYEAQ.

In this sample, this clonotype turned up a few times. The V call is TRBV19, the J call TRBJ1-5, with no clear D. This CDR3 contains 13 residues. V shed 9 bases and J shed 0 bases, with 9 bases lying between them. Looked up from germline, CDR1 is LNHDA and CDR2 is SQIVND (reference sequence). The CDR3 sequence: CASVRNSNQPQHF. The CDR3 DNA sequence: TGTGCCAGCGTCAGAAATAGCAATCAGCCCCAGCATTTT. The full variable domain, in which reference TRBV19 and TRBJ1-5 provide the parts outside the CDR3, is DGGITQSPKYLFRKEGQNVTLSCEQNLNHDAMYWYRQDPGQGLRLIYYSQIVNDFQKGDIAEGYSVSREKKESFPLTVTSAQKNPTAFYLCASVRNSNQPQHFGDGTRLSIL.

This clonotype was seen a few times. This chain uses TRBV18 with TRBJ1-1; 9 bases align to TRBD1. Germline V gene data show CDR1 as KGHSH and CDR2 as LQKENI. CDR3 length: 15 amino acids. The ends lost 3 bases at V and 5 bases at J; junction bases unmatched: 7. CDR3 sequence: CASSPWDRVGTEAFF. CDR3 bases: TGTGCCAGCTCACCCTGGGACAGGGTGGGGACTGAAGCTTTCTTT.

This clonotype was seen a few times. The chain is built from TRBV11-2 and TRBJ1-3, with D unresolved. Germline V CDR1 and CDR2: SGHAT, FQNNGV. This CDR3 is 16 amino acids long. V dropped 1 base and J dropped 0 bases, with 10 bases sitting between them. The CDR3 loop reads CASSLVGWSSGNTIYF. CDR3 coding DNA: TGTGCCAGCAGCTTAGTAGGGTGGAGCTCTGGAAACACCATATATTTT.

J is TRBJ2-1 and V is TRBV6-6; TRBD2 agrees at 8 bases. V shed 2 bases and J 2 bases; nucleotides not matched to a gene: 2. The CDR3 totals 15 residues. Germline loops: CDR1 MNHNY, CDR2 SVGAGI (reference sequence). DNA for the CDR3: TGTGCCAGCAGTTACCGGACTAGCCCCTACAATGAGCAGTTCTTC. Amino acid sequence: CASSYRTSPYNEQFF.

This chain uses TRBV6-2 or TRBV6-3 with TRBJ1-2; no firm D call. Trimming pared 2 bases from V and 4 bases from J, leaving 8 bases between. Germline loops: CDR1 MNHEY, CDR2 SVGEGT. The CDR3 contains 13 residues. DNA for the CDR3: TGTGCCAGCAGTTACGGACTTATCTATGGCTACACCTTC. This encodes CASSYGLIYGYTF.

The J gene is TRBJ2-2, the V gene TRBV7-9, with D tentatively TRBD2 (5 bases). The CDR3 length is 14 residues. Trimming took 9 bases from V and 7 from J, leaving 18 bases between them. The germline gives CDR1 SEHNR, CDR2 FQNEAQ (reference sequence). The CDR3 nucleotides read TGTGCCAGTTTCTCGGACTCGCCGAGCGGGGAGCTGTTTTTT. Protein: CASFSDSPSGELFF.

This clonotype showed up many times. The J gene is TRBJ2-7, the V gene TRBV6-1, with TRBD2 matching 12 bases. CDR1 is MNHNS and CDR2 is SASEGT in the germline V gene. Unmatched junction bases numbered 5, after V lost 6 bases and J lost 2 bases. CDR3 length: 15 residues. CDR3 in DNA: TGTGCCAGCAGCCAGGGACTAGCGGGCACCTACGAGCAGTACTTC. It is translated as CASSQGLAGTYEQYF.

V and J are TRBV28 and TRBJ1-4, with 7 bases matching TRBD1. CDR1 and CDR2 (germline): MDHEN, SYDVKM. CDR3 length: 16 residues. The V and J ends lost 3 bases and 0 bases, in that order; junction bases with no gene match: 4. This CDR3 reads CASSFHRGPTNEKLFF. CDR3 nucleotides: TGTGCCAGCAGTTTTCACAGGGGACCAACTAATGAAAAACTGTTTTTT. The full variable domain, rest sourced from reference TRBV28 and TRBJ1-4, is DVKVTQSSRYLVKRTGEKVFLECVQDMDHENMFWYRQDPGLGLRLIYFSYDVKMKEKGDIPEGYSVSREKKERFSLILESASTNQTSMYLCASSFHRGPTNEKLFFGSGTQLSVL.

This chain links TRBV5-1 with TRBJ1-4; D possibly corresponds to TRBD1 (5 bases). V was clipped by 2 bases and J by 3 bases, with 11 bases between them. CDR3 size: 15 residues. Germline V CDR1 and CDR2: SGHRS, YFSETQ. The CDR3 spells CASSLDWGSNEKLFF. CDR3 sequence (DNA): TGCGCCAGCAGCTTAGATTGGGGCTCTAATGAAAAACTGTTTTTT.

J is TRBJ2-1 and V is TRBV6-2 or TRBV6-3; 9 nucleotides agree with TRBD2. There are 16 residues in the CDR3. With V trimmed by 4 bases and J by 4 bases, 8 bases remained unmatched. Germline V gene lookup returns CDR1 MNHEY and CDR2 SVGEGT. The CDR3 protein is CASSSRASGAYNEQFF. DNA for the CDR3: TGTGCCAGCAGTTCCCGGGCTAGCGGGGCGTACAATGAGCAGTTCTTC.

The chain combines TRBV12-3 or TRBV12-4 with TRBJ2-7; D is perhaps TRBD1 (6 bases). Deletions cut 3 bases from V and 3 bases from J, with 12 bases between. The CDR3 runs to 14 residues. CDR3 region: CASSFSGVGYEQYF. The CDR3 bases are TGTGCCAGCAGTTTTTCAGGGGTCGGCTACGAGCAGTACTTC.

The rearrangement links TRBV19 to TRBJ1-6; no clear D gene. This CDR3 spans 16 amino acids. V was pared by 3 bases and J by 9 bases, with 18 bases between. CDR1 and CDR2 from the germline V gene are LNHDA and SQIVND (reference sequence). This CDR3 is CASSIWPPRTFSPLHF. CDR3 coding DNA: TGTGCCAGTAGTATCTGGCCCCCCAGGACGTTTTCACCCCTCCACTTT.

The CDR3 is CASSYPSLAGAYNEQFF. As DNA, the CDR3 is TGTGCCAGCAGTTACCCGTCATTAGCGGGGGCTTACAATGAGCAGTTCTTC. J is TRBJ2-1 and V is TRBV6-2 or TRBV6-3; TRBD2 aligns across 9 bases. The V gene's germline CDR1 is MNHEY and CDR2 SVGEGT. The CDR3 is 17 residues long. V trimming: 2 bases; J trimming: 4 bases; junction bases outside the gene matches: 9.

This clonotype was observed a few times. The V and J genes are TRBV7-9 and TRBJ1-5; possible D gene TRBD1, 5 bases. V lost 4 bases and J 7 bases, leaving 17 bases between the germline ends. The CDR3 totals 15 residues. Germline CDR1 and CDR2: SEHNR and FQNEAQ (reference sequence). CDR3 nucleotide sequence: TGTGCCAGCAGCTCTGGAGGGGCGCCCGGGCAGCCCCAGCATTTT. Encoded protein: CASSSGGAPGQPQHF.